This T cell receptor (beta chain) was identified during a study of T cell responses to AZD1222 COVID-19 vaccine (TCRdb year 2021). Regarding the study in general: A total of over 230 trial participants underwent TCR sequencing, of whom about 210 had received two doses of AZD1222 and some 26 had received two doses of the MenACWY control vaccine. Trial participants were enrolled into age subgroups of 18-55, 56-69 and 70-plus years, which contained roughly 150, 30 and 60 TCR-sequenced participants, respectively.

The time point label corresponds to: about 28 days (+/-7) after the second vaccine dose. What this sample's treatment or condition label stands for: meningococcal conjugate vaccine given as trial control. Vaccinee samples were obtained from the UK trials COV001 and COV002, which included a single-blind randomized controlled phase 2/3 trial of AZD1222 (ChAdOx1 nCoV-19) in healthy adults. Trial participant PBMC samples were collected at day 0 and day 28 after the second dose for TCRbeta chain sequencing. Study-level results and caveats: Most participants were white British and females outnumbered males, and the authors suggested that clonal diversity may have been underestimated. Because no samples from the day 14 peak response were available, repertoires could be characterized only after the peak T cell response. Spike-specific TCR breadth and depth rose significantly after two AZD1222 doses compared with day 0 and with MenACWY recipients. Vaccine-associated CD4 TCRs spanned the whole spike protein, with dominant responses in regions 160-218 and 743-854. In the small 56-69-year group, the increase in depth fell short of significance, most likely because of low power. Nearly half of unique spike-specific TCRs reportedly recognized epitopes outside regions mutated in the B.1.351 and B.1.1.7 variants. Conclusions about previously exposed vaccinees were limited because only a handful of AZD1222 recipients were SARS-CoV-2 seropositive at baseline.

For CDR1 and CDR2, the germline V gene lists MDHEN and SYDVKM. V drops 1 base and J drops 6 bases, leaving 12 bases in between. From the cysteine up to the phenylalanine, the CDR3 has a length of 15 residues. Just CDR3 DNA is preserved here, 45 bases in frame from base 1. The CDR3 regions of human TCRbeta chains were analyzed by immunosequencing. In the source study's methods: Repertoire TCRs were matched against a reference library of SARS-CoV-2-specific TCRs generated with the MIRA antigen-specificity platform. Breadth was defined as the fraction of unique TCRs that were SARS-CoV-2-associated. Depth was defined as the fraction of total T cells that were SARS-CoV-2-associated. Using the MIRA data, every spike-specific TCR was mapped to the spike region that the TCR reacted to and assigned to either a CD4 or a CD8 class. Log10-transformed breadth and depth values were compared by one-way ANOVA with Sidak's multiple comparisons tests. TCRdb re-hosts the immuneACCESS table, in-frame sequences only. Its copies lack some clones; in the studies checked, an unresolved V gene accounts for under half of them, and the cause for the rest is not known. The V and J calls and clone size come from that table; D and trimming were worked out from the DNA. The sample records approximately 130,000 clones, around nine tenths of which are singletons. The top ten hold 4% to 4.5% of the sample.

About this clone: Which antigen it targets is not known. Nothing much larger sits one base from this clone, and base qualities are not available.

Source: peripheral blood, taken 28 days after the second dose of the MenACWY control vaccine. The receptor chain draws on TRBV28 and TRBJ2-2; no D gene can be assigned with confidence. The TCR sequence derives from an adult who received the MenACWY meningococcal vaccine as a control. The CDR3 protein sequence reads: CASSLLFGGAGELFF. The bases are TGTGCCAGCAGTTTATTGTTTGGTGGGGCCGGGGAGCTGTTTTTT. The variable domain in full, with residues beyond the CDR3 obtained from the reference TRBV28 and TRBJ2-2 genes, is DVKVTQSSRYLVKRTGEKVFLECVQDMDHENMFWYRQDPGLGLRLIYFSYDVKMKEKGDIPEGYSVSREKKERFSLILESASTNQTSMYLCASSLLFGGAGELFFGEGSRLTVL.